This T cell receptor (beta chain) was observed in a study of T cell responses to AZD1222 COVID-19 vaccine. Study as a whole: Analysis merged second doses at about 4 or about 12 weeks. Study outcomes and limitations: The donor cohort was predominantly white British with a female majority, and clonal diversity may have been underestimated. Spike was spanned by vaccine-associated CD4 TCRs, which were dominant at 160-218 and 743-854. Reportedly, nearly half of unique spike TCRs recognized epitopes outside B.1.351/B.1.1.7 mutations.

Germline values: CDR1 SGHVS, CDR2 FQNEAQ. V was clipped by 5 bases and J by 7 bases, with 21 bases between them. CDR3 length equals 17 residues. TCRdb keeps only in-frame clones here, not all; method: immunoSEQ multiplex PCR. The sample consists of about 68,000 clones, about three quarters of them appearing once. This clone has just a few counts. As yet, its antigen is unknown. The rearrangement joins TRBV7-8 to TRBJ1-6, with a possible D match to TRBD1 (6 bases). The sample consisted of peripheral blood, taken on day 0 of AZD1222 vaccination. This clonotype was obtained from an adult in good health. The CDR3 sequence is CASSPQDSSRFNSPLHF. The CDR3 coding sequence is TGTGCCAGCAGCCCCCAGGACAGTAGTCGCTTCAATTCACCCCTCCACTTT.